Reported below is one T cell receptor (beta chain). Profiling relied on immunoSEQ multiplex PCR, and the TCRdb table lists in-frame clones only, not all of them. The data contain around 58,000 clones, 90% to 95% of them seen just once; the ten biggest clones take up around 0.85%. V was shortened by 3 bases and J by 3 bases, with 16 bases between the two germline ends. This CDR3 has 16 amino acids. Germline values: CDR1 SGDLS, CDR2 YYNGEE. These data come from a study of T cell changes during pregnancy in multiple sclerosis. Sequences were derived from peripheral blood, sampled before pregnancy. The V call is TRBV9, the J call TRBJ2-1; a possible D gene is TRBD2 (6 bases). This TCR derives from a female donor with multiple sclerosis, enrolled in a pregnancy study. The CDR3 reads CASSALGGVGYNEQFF. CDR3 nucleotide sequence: TGTGCCAGCAGCGCCCTCGGGGGAGTGGGCTACAATGAGCAGTTCTTC.